This TCR beta chain emerged from a study of response to subunit inactivated influenza vaccine. The V gene's germline CDR1 is SEHNR and CDR2 FQNEAQ (reference sequence). The length of the CDR3 is 11 residues. Trimming shortened V by 1 base and J by 12 bases, and 9 bases separated the two germline ends. This clonotype was observed a handful of times. The antigen remains undetermined. TCRdb fed the RT-PCR reads into MiXCR, producing one record per CDR3 protein. The sample holds 170,000 or so distinct CDR3 sequences, roughly a tenth seen once. Study-level points and caveats: The authors offered the suggestion that each seasonal influenza vaccination recruits few new T cells.

The chain combines TRBV7-9 with TRBJ1-1; D is uncertain. This sample comprised CD8+ T cells sorted from PBMCs, obtained roughly 24 months after vaccination. This TCR derives from a man aged 45 to 75 who received an inactivated influenza vaccine. The CDR3 is CASSLGADSFF. CDR3 DNA sequence: TGTGCCAGCAGCTTAGGGGCGGATTCTTTCTTT.